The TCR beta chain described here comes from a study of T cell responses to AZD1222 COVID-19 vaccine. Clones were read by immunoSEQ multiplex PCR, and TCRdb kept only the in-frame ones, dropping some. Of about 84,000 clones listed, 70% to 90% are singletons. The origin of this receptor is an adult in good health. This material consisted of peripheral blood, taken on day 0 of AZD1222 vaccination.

The CDR3 loop reads CAWTASLREQYF. The DNA of the CDR3 is TGTGCCTGGACCGCGTCCCTGAGAGAGCAGTACTTC. The chain joins TRBV30 to TRBJ2-7, with D unresolved. CDR3 length equals 12 residues. Trimming cost V 4 bases and J 7 bases, with 14 bases left between them. Germline V CDR1 and CDR2: GTSNPN, SVGIG (reference sequence).